The entry that follows covers one TCR beta chain sequence. The data belong to a study of blood T cell repertoires in COVID-19. About the research overall: T cells, B-cell-depleted T cells, or PBMCs supplied cDNA or gDNA.

Methods used by the authors: Estimation of nucleated cell counts relied on the amplification of reference gene primers. Assay: immunoSEQ multiplex PCR; the TCRdb copy retains only in-frame clones and omits some. V, J and clone size are those of that table, while D and trimming were read from the DNA. In the table there are over 300,000 clones, 80% to 90% of which are singletons. This receptor was taken from a man in his forties with acute or convalescent COVID-19. The sequenced sample consisted of peripheral blood.

The CDR3 coding sequence is TGTGCCATCCGGCCGGTGGGCCTCTCCTACGAGCAGTACTTC. Translation gives CAIRPVGLSYEQYF. The genes are TRBV10-3 and TRBJ2-7; D is unresolved. V was clipped by 8 bases and J by 0 bases, with 14 bases between them. CDR3 size: 14 residues. Germline V gene sequence: CDR1 ENHRY, CDR2 SYGVKD.